Following are 21 T cell receptor beta chains from one sample sequenced in a study of spatial heterogeneity in lung cancer. MiXCR was run by TCRdb on the 5' RACE reads, yielding one entry per CDR3 protein. Found here are around 110,000 distinct CDR3 sequences, 10% to 15% of them singletons; the top ten hold 16%. Time point described: blood at routine non-recurrence follow-up after resection. Sequencing of whole RNA from tumor, nontumor lung or frozen PBMC involved no sorting. Source: PBMCs, taken at follow-up. Receptors were obtained from a male donor with early-stage non-small cell lung cancer.

This clonotype has a count of ten or more. The chain joins TRBV5-5 to TRBJ1-1; 7 nucleotides align to TRBD1. CDR3 length: 15 residues. From germline, CDR1 is SGHKS and CDR2 YYEKEE (reference sequence). Trimming at V came to 4 bases and at J to 3 bases, leaving 9 bases not matched to a gene. The CDR3: CASSAGGFLDTEAFF. The CDR3 nucleotides read TGTGCCAGCAGCGCAGGGGGATTTTTGGACACTGAAGCTTTCTTT. Combining the CDR3 with reference TRBV5-5 and TRBJ1-1 gives the whole variable domain DAGVTQSPTHLIKTRGQQVTLRCSPISGHKSVSWYQQVLGQGPQFIFQYYEKEERGRGNFPDRFSARQFPNYSSELNVNALLLGDSALYLCASSAGGFLDTEAFFGQGTRLTVV.

The rearrangement links TRBV15 to TRBJ2-1, with TRBD2 matching over 8 bases. The V and J ends lost 2 bases and 5 bases, in that order; junction bases with no gene match: 11. The CDR3 runs to 17 residues. Per germline, CDR1 LNHNV and CDR2 YYDKDF (reference sequence). The CDR3 sequence is CATSRTKGTRGDNEQFF. Here the CDR3 DNA reads TGTGCCACCAGCAGAACTAAGGGGACTAGAGGGGACAATGAGCAGTTCTTC.

V gene TRBV5-1 combines with J gene TRBJ2-1; 7 bases match TRBD2. The CDR3 length is 16 residues. Germline values: CDR1 SGHRS, CDR2 YFSETQ. The ends lost 3 bases at V and 0 bases at J; junction bases unmatched: 6. As DNA, the CDR3 is TGCGCCAGCAGCTACCAAAGCGGGGACTCCTACAATGAGCAGTTCTTC. This gives the protein CASSYQSGDSYNEQFF.

At least ten counts were recorded for this clonotype. The chain uses TRBV11-2 and TRBJ2-3; either TRBD1 or TRBD2 may supply D (5 bases each). Trimming removed 5 bases at V and 6 bases at J, with 15 bases between. The germline gives CDR1 SGHAT, CDR2 FQNNGV. CDR3 length: 14 amino acids. CDR3 residues: CASSTGLPGDTQYF. The DNA of the CDR3 is TGTGCCAGCAGCACCGGACTGCCAGGGGATACGCAGTATTTT. Looking up the rest from reference TRBV11-2 and TRBJ2-3 gives the full variable domain: EAGVAQSPRYKIIEKRQSVAFWCNPISGHATLYWYQQILGQGPKLLIQFQNNGVVDDSQLPKDRFSAERLKGVDSTLKIQPAKLEDSAVYLCASSTGLPGDTQYFGPGTRLTVL.

The gene calls are TRBV30 and TRBJ1-2; TRBD1 is a possible D gene (5 bases). Germline V CDR1 and CDR2: GTSNPN, SVGIG (reference sequence). CDR3 length: 13 residues. V dropped 2 bases and J dropped 4 bases, with 11 bases sitting between them. Written as DNA, the CDR3 is TGTGCCTGGAGTCCACAGGCACCCTATGGCTACACCTTC. The encoded protein is CAWSPQAPYGYTF.

This clonotype was found a few times. The genes are TRBV25-1 and TRBJ2-1; 11 bases line up with TRBD2. The CDR3 loop spans 16 amino acids. V lost 5 bases to trimming and J lost 4 bases; unmatched junction nucleotides: 7. Per germline, CDR1 MGHDK and CDR2 SYGVNS. The CDR3 nucleotides read TGTGCCAGCAGTTGGCATACTAGCGGGGGTTACAATGAGCAGTTCTTC. Residues: CASSWHTSGGYNEQFF. Using reference TRBV25-1 and TRBJ2-1 for the parts outside the CDR3, the full variable domain is EADIYQTPRYLVIGTGKKITLECSQTMGHDKMYWYQQDPGMELHLIHYSYGVNSTEKGDLSSESTVSRIRTEHFPLTLESARPSHTSQYLCASSWHTSGGYNEQFFGPGTRLTVL.

The chain recombines TRBV11-2 with TRBJ1-2, with 7 bases matching TRBD1. The CDR3 covers 15 residues. CDR1 SGHAT and CDR2 FQNNGV come from the germline V gene. The junction had 8 bases not matched to a gene; V was cut back by 2 bases and J by 5 bases. DNA for the CDR3: TGTGCCAGCAGCTTACACCCCGGGACAGATTATGGCTACACCTTC. The encoded protein is CASSLHPGTDYGYTF.

The chain carries TRBV7-2 and TRBJ1-6, with 7 bases that match TRBD1. V lost 0 bases to trimming and J lost 7 bases; unmatched junction nucleotides: 0. Looked up from germline, CDR1 is SGHTA and CDR2 is FQGNSA. The CDR3 spans 14 residues. The CDR3 nucleotides are TGTGCCAGCAGCTTAGCGGGACAGAATTCACCCCTCCACTTT. It translates to CASSLAGQNSPLHF. Full variable domain (rest looked up from reference TRBV7-2 and TRBJ1-6): GAGVSQSPSNKVTEKGKDVELRCDPISGHTALYWYRQSLGQGLEFLIYFQGNSAPDKSGLPSDRFSAERTGGSVSTLTIQRTQQEDSAVYLCASSLAGQNSPLHFGNGTRLTVT.

V and J are TRBV12-3 or TRBV12-4 and TRBJ1-1; tentative D call: TRBD1 (5 bases). The CDR3 spans 14 residues. The V end was cut by 3 bases, the J end by 1 base, with 9 bases between. The chain's CDR3 is CASSFQGGNTEAFF. Written as DNA, the CDR3 is TGTGCCAGCAGTTTCCAGGGCGGGAACACTGAAGCTTTCTTT.

This clonotype was observed at least ten times. The chain uses TRBV10-3 and TRBJ1-5, with unresolved D. Germline loops: CDR1 ENHRY, CDR2 SYGVKD. The CDR3 totals 13 residues. V was clipped by 2 bases and J by 2 bases, with 4 bases between them. CDR3 sequence reads: CAISEAGNQPQHF. The CDR3 DNA reads TGTGCCATCAGTGAGGCGGGCAATCAGCCCCAGCATTTT.

The rearrangement uses TRBV5-5 and TRBJ1-4, with TRBD1 as a possible D gene (5 bases). The V gene's germline CDR1 is SGHKS and CDR2 YYEKEE (reference sequence). The CDR3 length is 14 residues. V lost 4 bases, J lost 6 bases, and 13 bases lay in between. The CDR3 reads CASSLWGSDEKLFF. As DNA, the CDR3 is TGTGCCAGCAGCCTGTGGGGGAGCGATGAAAAACTGTTTTTT.

There are a few counts of this clonotype. The chain employs TRBV5-6 and TRBJ1-1; D is uncertain. The V gene's germline CDR1 is SGHDT and CDR2 YYEEEE. This CDR3 is 16 amino acids long. V gave up 4 bases and J gave up 7 bases, with 23 bases separating them. The CDR3 bases are TGTGCCAGCAGCGACTCGACTACCGGGAGTAAACTTGAAGCTTTCTTT. Translation: CASSDSTTGSKLEAFF.

There are many counts of this clonotype. This rearrangement joins TRBV27 to TRBJ1-5; D is ambiguous. This CDR3 contains 14 residues. Per germline, CDR1 MNHEY and CDR2 SMNVEV (reference sequence). V gave up 7 bases and J gave up 0 bases, with 10 bases separating them. The CDR3 spells CASTPEPSNQPQHF. As DNA, the CDR3 is TGTGCCAGCACCCCTGAGCCTAGCAATCAGCCCCAGCATTTT.

This clonotype was detected many times. V usage is TRBV6-5 and J usage is TRBJ1-1, with 12 bases matching TRBD1. From germline, CDR1 is MNHEY and CDR2 SVGAGI. Trimming removed 6 bases from V and 1 base from J; junction bases left unmatched: 9. This CDR3 has 17 residues. CDR3: CASRGTGGGRGNTEAFF. CDR3 DNA: TGTGCCAGCAGGGGGACAGGGGGCGGAAGAGGGAACACTGAAGCTTTCTTT.

This clonotype was seen at least ten times. The chain carries TRBV6-5 and TRBJ2-1, with 8 bases lining up with TRBD2. This CDR3 has 15 amino acids. The trim removed 6 bases at V and 7 bases at J, leaving 11 bases unmatched. CDR1 and CDR2 (germline): MNHEY, SVGAGI. In DNA form, the CDR3 reads TGTGCCAGCAGACTGCTCGCGGGGGGCTTGAATGAGCAGTTCTTC. It specifies CASRLLAGGLNEQFF.

This clonotype was seen at least ten times. The chain recombines TRBV24-1 with TRBJ2-2; D may be TRBD1 (5 bases). Per germline, CDR1 KGHDR and CDR2 SFDVKD. This CDR3 is 13 amino acids long. Between the trimmed V and J ends, which lost 9 bases and 2 bases, there was a span of 9 bases. This CDR3 reads CATSTGNTGELFF. In nucleotides, the CDR3 is TGTGCCACCTCAACAGGAAACACCGGGGAGCTGTTTTTT.

This clonotype appeared a few times. The V and J genes are TRBV7-3 and TRBJ1-1; 7 positions agree with TRBD1. CDR3 length: 13 residues. Per the germline V gene, CDR1 is SGHTA and CDR2 is FQGTGA. V was clipped by 4 bases and J by 1 base; unmatched bases: 0. CDR3 sequence: CASSWDRNTEAFF. CDR3 in DNA: TGTGCCAGCAGCTGGGACAGGAACACTGAAGCTTTCTTT.

The rearrangement uses TRBV5-6 and TRBJ2-7; D is possibly TRBD1 or TRBD2 (6 bases each). Trimming took off 2 bases at V and 4 bases at J, with 13 bases between the two ends. The CDR3 runs 14 residues. CDR1 and CDR2 (germline): SGHDT, YYEEEE. The CDR3 here is CASSFRGGLYEQYF. The DNA of the CDR3 is TGTGCCAGCAGCTTTCGAGGGGGGCTGTACGAGCAGTACTTC.

This clonotype was seen a few times. The chain uses TRBV5-5 and TRBJ1-4; TRBD1 aligns across 9 bases. The trim removed 1 base at V and 7 bases at J, leaving 5 bases unmatched. Per germline, CDR1 SGHKS and CDR2 YYEKEE (reference sequence). This CDR3 has 15 amino acids. DNA of the CDR3: TGTGCCAGCAGCTTGAGGGACAGGGTAGTTGAAAAACTGTTTTTT. Its protein is CASSLRDRVVEKLFF.

The rearrangement uses TRBV5-1 and TRBJ2-1; no reliable D call. CDR3 length: 13 amino acids. The V gene's germline CDR1 is SGHRS and CDR2 YFSETQ. Trimming stripped 0 bases from V and 9 bases from J, with 10 bases between. CDR3 amino acids: CASSLATVTEQFF. The CDR3, as DNA: TGCGCCAGCAGCTTGGCCACGGTGACTGAGCAGTTCTTC. Variable domain in full (rest from reference TRBV5-1 and TRBJ2-1): KAGVTQTPRYLIKTRGQQVTLSCSPISGHRSVSWYQQTPGQGLQFLFEYFSETQRNKGNFPGRFSGRQFSNSRSEMNVSTLELGDSALYLCASSLATVTEQFFGPGTRLTVL.

This clonotype was counted ten times or more. CDR3 sequence reads: CASSLGAELNTEAFF. CDR3 DNA: TGCGCCAGCAGCTTGGGAGCCGAATTGAACACTGAAGCTTTCTTT. This chain uses TRBV5-1 with TRBJ1-1; no definite D call. Trimming removed 0 bases from V and 0 bases from J, with 9 bases in between. The CDR3 is 15 residues long. Germline V gene data show CDR1 as SGHRS and CDR2 as YFSETQ.